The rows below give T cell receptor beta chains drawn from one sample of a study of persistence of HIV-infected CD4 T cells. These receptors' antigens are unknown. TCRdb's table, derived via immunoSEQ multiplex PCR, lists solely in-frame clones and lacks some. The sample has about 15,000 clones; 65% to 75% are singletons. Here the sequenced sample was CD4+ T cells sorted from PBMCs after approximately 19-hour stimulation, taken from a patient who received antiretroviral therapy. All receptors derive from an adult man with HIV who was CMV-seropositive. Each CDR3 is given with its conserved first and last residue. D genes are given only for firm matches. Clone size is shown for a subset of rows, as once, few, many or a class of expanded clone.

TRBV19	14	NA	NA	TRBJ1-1	TGTGCCAGTAGTATAGGCGGGTTAAGCACTGAAGCTTTCTTT	CASSIGGLSTEAFF
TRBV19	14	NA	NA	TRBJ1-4	TGTGCCAGTAGGAGCCTGTGGGGGAATGAAAAACTGTTTTTT	CASRSLWGNEKLFF
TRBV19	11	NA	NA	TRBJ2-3	TGTGCCAGCAGATGGTCAGATACGCAGTATTTT	CASRWSDTQYF
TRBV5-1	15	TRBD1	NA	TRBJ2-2	TGCGCCAGCAGCCGGGGACAGGGACAAGCCGGGGAGCTGTTTTTT	CASSRGQGQAGELFF
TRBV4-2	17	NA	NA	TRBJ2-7	TGTGCCAGCAGCCAGGCGGGAGTGGACAGGAGCTCCTACGAGCAGTACTTC	CASSQAGVDRSSYEQYF
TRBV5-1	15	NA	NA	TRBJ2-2	TGCGCCAGCAGCTTGCTTAGAATCGGGACCGGGGAGCTGTTTTTT	CASSLLRIGTGELFF
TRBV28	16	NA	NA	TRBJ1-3	TGTGCCAGCAGCCGGCGTGGGACGAGCTCTGGAAACACCATATATTTT	CASSRRGTSSGNTIYF
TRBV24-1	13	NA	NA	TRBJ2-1	TGTGCCACCAGTGATGGGGGGGCCTATGAGCAGTTCTTC	CATSDGGAYEQFF
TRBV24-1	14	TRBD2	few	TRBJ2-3	TGTGCCACCAGTAGCGGGGCGCTCACAGATACGCAGTATTTT	CATSSGALTDTQYF
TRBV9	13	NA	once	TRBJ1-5	TGTGCCAGCAGCGCCCTCCCGGAGCAGCCCCAGCATTTT	CASSALPEQPQHF
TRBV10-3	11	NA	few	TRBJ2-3	TGTGCCACCGCCGGGACAGATACGCAGTATTTT	CATAGTDTQYF
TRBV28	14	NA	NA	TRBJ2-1	TGTGCCAGCAATAAGGCAGGGCCCGCGGATGAGCAGTTCTTC	CASNKAGPADEQFF
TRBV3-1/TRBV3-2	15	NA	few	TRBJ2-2	TGTGCCAGCAGCCAAGCCACGCAGAGTACCGGGGAGCTGTTTTTT	CASSQATQSTGELFF
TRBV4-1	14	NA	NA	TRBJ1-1	TGCGCCAGCAGCCAGGGACGGTGGAACACTGAAGCTTTCTTT	CASSQGRWNTEAFF
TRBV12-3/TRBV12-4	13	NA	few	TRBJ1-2	TGTGCCAGCAGCCTAAAAGACAGTAGAGGCTACACCTTC	CASSLKDSRGYTF
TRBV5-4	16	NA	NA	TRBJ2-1	TGTGCCAGCAGCGTGCGTAGTGGGGTGCTTGGGAATGAGCAGTTCTTC	CASSVRSGVLGNEQFF
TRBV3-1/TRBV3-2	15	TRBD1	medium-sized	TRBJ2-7	TGTGCCAGCAGCCTTGGATCAGGGGGACCCTACGAGCAGTACTTC	CASSLGSGGPYEQYF
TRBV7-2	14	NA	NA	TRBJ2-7	TGTGCCAGCAGTTCAAAGGGGGTTACCTACGAGCAGTACTTC	CASSSKGVTYEQYF
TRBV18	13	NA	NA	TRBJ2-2	TGTGCCAGCTCACCAGGGGCCGCCGGGGAGCTGTTTTTT	CASSPGAAGELFF
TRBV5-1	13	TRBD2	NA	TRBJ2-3	TGCGCCAGTACGCGGGGGGTGACAGATACGCAGTATTTT	CASTRGVTDTQYF
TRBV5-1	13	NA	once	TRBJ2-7	TGCGCCAGCAGCAAATCCCCGATGGGCGAGCAGTACTTC	CASSKSPMGEQYF
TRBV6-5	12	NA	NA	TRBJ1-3	TGTGCCAGCAGGGGCGATCGAAACACCATATATTTT	CASRGDRNTIYF
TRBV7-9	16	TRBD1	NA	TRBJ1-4	TGTGCCAGCAGCTGGGGGGACAGGGGAACTAATGAAAAACTGTTTTTT	CASSWGDRGTNEKLFF
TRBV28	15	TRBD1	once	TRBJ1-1	TGTGCCAGCAGTCAGCACGGACAGGGGGCGCTTGCTGCTTTCTTT	CASSQHGQGALAAFF
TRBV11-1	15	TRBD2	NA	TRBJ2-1	TGTGCCAGCAGCTTAGGCCTAGCGGGGGCCTTCGAGCAGTTCTTC	CASSLGLAGAFEQFF
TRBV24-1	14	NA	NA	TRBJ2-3	TGTGCCACCAGTGATCCGGTCGCCACAGATACGCAGTATTTT	CATSDPVATDTQYF
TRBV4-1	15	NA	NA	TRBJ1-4	TGCGCCAGCAGCCAAGATCTCAGGTCGGGTGAAAAACTGTTTTTT	CASSQDLRSGEKLFF
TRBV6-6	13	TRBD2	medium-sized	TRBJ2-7	TGTGCCAGCGCCCTAGCGGGAGCCTACGAGCAGTACTTC	CASALAGAYEQYF
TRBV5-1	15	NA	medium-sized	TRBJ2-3	TGCGCCAGCAGCTTGGACGTCAGCTCCGTGCATACGCAGTATTTT	CASSLDVSSVHTQYF
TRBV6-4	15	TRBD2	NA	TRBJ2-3	TGTGCCAGCAGTGTTAGCGGGGGAGTCACAGATACGCAGTATTTT	CASSVSGGVTDTQYF
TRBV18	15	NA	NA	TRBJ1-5	TGTGCCAGCTCACGCATGGGGACCGAAAATCAGCCCCAGCATTTT	CASSRMGTENQPQHF
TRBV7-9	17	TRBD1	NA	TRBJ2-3	TGTGCCAGCAGCTTAGCCACCTTACAGGGGAACCCAGATACGCAGTATTTT	CASSLATLQGNPDTQYF
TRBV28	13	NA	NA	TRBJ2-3	TGTGCCAGCGGGCGGGGTATCACAGATACGCAGTATTTT	CASGRGITDTQYF
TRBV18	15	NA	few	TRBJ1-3	TGTGCCAGCTCACCAAATGGGGCACGGGGAAACACCATATATTTT	CASSPNGARGNTIYF
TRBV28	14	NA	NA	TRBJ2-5	TGTGCCAGCAGTCATCAGGGTCGCCAAGAGACCCAGTACTTC	CASSHQGRQETQYF
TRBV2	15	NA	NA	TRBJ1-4	TGTGCCAGCTTTGCGCAGGGCGCCACTAATGAAAAACTGTTTTTT	CASFAQGATNEKLFF
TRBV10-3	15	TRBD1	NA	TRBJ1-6	TGTGCCATCAGTGAGTCCGGGGACAGAAATTCACCCCTCCACTTT	CAISESGDRNSPLHF
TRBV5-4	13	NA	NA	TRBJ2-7	TGTGCCAGCAGCTTGTTTCCCCCCTACGAGCAGTACTTC	CASSLFPPYEQYF
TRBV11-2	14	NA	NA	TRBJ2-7	TGTGCCAGCAGCTTAGACGGACTCTCCTACGAGCAGTACTTC	CASSLDGLSYEQYF
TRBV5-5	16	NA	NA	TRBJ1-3	TGTGCCAGCAGCGCCGACCCGGATGTGTCCGGAAACACCATATATTTT	CASSADPDVSGNTIYF
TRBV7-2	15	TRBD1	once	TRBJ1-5	TGTGCCAGCAGCCCGGACAGGGTACATTGGCAGCCCCAGCATTTT	CASSPDRVHWQPQHF
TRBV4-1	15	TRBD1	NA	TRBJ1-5	TGCGCCAGCAGCAGGACAGGGGTTGGCAATCAGCCCCAGCATTTT	CASSRTGVGNQPQHF
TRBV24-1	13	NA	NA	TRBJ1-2	TGTGCCACCAGTTCAACAGGGTTTGGTGGCTACACCTTC	CATSSTGFGGYTF
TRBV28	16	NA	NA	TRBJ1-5	TGTGCCAGCAATTCTTGGGGACCTGAGGGCAATCAGCCCCAGCATTTT	CASNSWGPEGNQPQHF
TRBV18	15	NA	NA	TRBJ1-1	TGTGCCAGCTCAACCACGGTCCAGGGTTTCACTGAAGCTTTCTTT	CASSTTVQGFTEAFF
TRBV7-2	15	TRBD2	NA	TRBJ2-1	TGTGCCAGCAGCTTAGCGCTAGCGGGGGGGGGTGAGCAGTTCTTC	CASSLALAGGGEQFF
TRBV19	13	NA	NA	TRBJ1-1	TGTGCCAGTAGTATAACGCTCCAGACAGAAGCTTTCTTT	CASSITLQTEAFF
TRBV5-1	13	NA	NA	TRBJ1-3	TGCGCCAGCAGCTTCGACGCAGGAAACACCATATATTTT	CASSFDAGNTIYF
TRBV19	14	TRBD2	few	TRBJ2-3	TGTGCCAGTTCGACGGGACTAAACACAGATACGCAGTATTTT	CASSTGLNTDTQYF
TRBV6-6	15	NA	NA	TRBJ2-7	TGTGCCAGCAGTATCACTCGGGGGGCCTCCTACGAGCAGTACTTC	CASSITRGASYEQYF
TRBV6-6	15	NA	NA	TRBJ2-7	TGTGCCAGCAGTGTACTCGGGACTCCAATATACGAGCAGTACTTC	CASSVLGTPIYEQYF
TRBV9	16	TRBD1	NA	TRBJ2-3	TGTGCCAGCAGCGTAGTCCACAGGGGGCGCGCAGATACGCAGTATTTT	CASSVVHRGRADTQYF
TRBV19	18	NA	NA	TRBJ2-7	TGTGCCAGTAGTATAGATACTCGATCGAACGGTGTCTCCTACGAGCAGTACTTC	CASSIDTRSNGVSYEQYF
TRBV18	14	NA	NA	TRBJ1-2	TGTGCCAGCTCACCAGTGCAGGGGTACTATGGCTACACCTTC	CASSPVQGYYGYTF
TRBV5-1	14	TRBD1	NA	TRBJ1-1	TGCGCCAGCAGCTTACAGGGGGAGGCATATGAAGCTTTCTTT	CASSLQGEAYEAFF